The present T cell receptor (beta chain) was sequenced within a study of T-cell memory formation after mild COVID-19. Study at large: The TCR clusters were mostly specific to one donor. Whole-study results and caveats: Clones that contracted from day 15 to 85 had balanced CD4/CD8; later expanders were CD4+ biased. Contracting CD8+ clones were enriched in EMRA, CD4+ mainly in CM and EM.

This clonotype was detected many times. The antigen remains unidentified. Constant-segment primers and 5'RACE yielded cDNA libraries for TCR alpha and TCR beta, each carrying sample barcodes and UMIs. MiXCR, applied by TCRdb to the 5' RACE reads, yields one record per CDR3 protein. Of roughly 600,000 distinct CDR3 sequences listed, more than 15% were seen once; the top ten hold 9.5% to 15%. The sequenced material came from PBMCs or a T cell subset sorted from them (not recorded which). The source of this sequence is an adult woman who had mild COVID-19 (a few samples of this study predate the infection). Cell type and time point are not known.

The CDR3 sequence is CASSQGGLARADTQYF. CDR3 nucleotides: TGCGCCAGCAGCCAAGGGGGATTAGCGAGGGCAGATACGCAGTATTTT. The rearrangement links TRBV4-1 to TRBJ2-3; possibly TRBD2 for D (5 bases). This CDR3 has 16 amino acids. Germline V CDR1 and CDR2: MGHRA, YSYEKL. V lost 1 base, J lost 4 bases, and 15 bases lay in between.